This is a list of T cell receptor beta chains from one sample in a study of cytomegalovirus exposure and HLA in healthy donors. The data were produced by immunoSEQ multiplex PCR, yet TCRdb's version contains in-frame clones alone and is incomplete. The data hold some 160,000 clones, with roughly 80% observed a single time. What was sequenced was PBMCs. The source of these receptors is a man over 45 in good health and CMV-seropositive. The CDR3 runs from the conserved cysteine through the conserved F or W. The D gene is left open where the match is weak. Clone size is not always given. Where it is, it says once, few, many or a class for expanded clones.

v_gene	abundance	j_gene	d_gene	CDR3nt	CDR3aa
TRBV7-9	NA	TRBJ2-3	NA	TGTGCCAGCAGCCCCCAGGCGGGGCTCACAGATACGCAGTATTTT	CASSPQAGLTDTQYF
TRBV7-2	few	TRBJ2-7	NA	TGTGCCAGCAGCCAGACTCAAGTTGCCTACGAGCAGTACTTC	CASSQTQVAYEQYF
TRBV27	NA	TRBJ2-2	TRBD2	TGTGCCAGCAGTTTGAGCGGGGGGGCGGGGGAGCTGTTTTTT	CASSLSGGAGELFF
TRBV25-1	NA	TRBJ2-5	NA	TGTGCCAGCAGTGAAGGGGGGGGGCGCGCAGGGACCCAGTACTTC	CASSEGGGRAGTQYF
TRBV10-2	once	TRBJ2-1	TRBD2	TGCGCCAGCAGTGAGACTTCGACTAGCGGGGGGGCGCGAAATGAGCAGTTCTTC	CASSETSTSGGARNEQFF
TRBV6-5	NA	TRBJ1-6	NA	TGTGCCAGCAGTTACGGATCAACAGGGATCTCGTGGACCCTCCACTTT	CASSYGSTGISWTLHF
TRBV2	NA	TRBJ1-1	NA	TGTGCCAGGGAGGGAACTGAAGCTTTCTTT	CAREGTEAFF
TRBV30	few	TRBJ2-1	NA	TGTGCCTGGAGTGTATTAACAGGCAATGAGCAGTTCTTC	CAWSVLTGNEQFF
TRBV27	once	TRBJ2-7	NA	TGTGCCAGCAGTTTATTTGTTACTAGAGGGCCCTACGAGCAGTACTTC	CASSLFVTRGPYEQYF
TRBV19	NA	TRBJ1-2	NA	TGTGCCAGTAGTACCGACAGGTTCTATGGCTACACCTTC	CASSTDRFYGYTF
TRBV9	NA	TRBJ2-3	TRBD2	TGTGCCAGCAGCGGGGGGACTAGCGGGGACGCAGATACGCAGTATTTT	CASSGGTSGDADTQYF